The 28 T cell receptor beta chains below were found in one sample sequenced in a study of Ad26.COV2.S vaccination and SARS-CoV-2 variants (dated by TCRdb to the early 2020s). This sample's treatment or condition label indicates: some 20 received Ad26.COV2.S at low or high dose, single or two shots; about 5 received placebo; per-sample allocation not given. Repertoires of vaccine and placebo recipients were sequenced from samples taken on day 63 after the first injection. The library was prepared using the immunoSEQ multiplex PCR assay. The clones in this table, taken by TCRdb from immuneACCESS, are in-frame only. Not every clone is retained; where verified, under half of the shortfall comes from an unresolved V gene, and the cause of the rest is unknown. The table for this sample lists 360,000 or so clones; around 89% of them were counted only once. Around 1.8% of the sample comes from the top ten.

The input for sequencing was peripheral blood, taken in a trial of Ad26.COV2.S vaccine versus placebo. These receptors were obtained from a person between 18 and 65 years old who received the Ad26.COV2.S COVID-19 vaccine or a placebo.

The chain recombines TRBV18 with TRBJ2-1; 9 positions agree with TRBD2. Germline values: CDR1 KGHSH, CDR2 LQKENI. The CDR3 is 17 residues long. V shed 3 bases and J 10 bases; nucleotides not matched to a gene: 16. DNA of the CDR3: TGTGCCAGCTCACCGCCGGAGGGGAGCGGGAGGTCAAGAGAGCAGTTCTTC. It translates to CASSPPEGSGRSREQFF. The full variable domain, completed using reference TRBV18 and TRBJ2-1, is NAGVMQNPRHLVRRRGQEARLRCSPMKGHSHVYWYRQLPEEGLKFMVYLQKENIIDESGMPKERFSAEFPKEGPSILRIQQVVRGDSAAYFCASSPPEGSGRSREQFFGPGTRLTVL.

J is TRBJ2-2 and V is TRBV7-6, with 9 positions matching TRBD1. V gave up 0 bases and J gave up 7 bases; unmatched junction bases: 3. Germline-derived CDR1 and CDR2 are SGHVS and FNYEAQ. This CDR3 spans 15 amino acids. CDR3 DNA sequence: TGTGCCAGCAGCTTAGCGACAGGGGGAGACGGGGAGCTGTTTTTT. Protein: CASSLATGGDGELFF.

The chain uses TRBV27 and TRBJ2-4; 8 bases line up with TRBD2. This CDR3 has 14 amino acids. Trimming at V came to 5 bases and at J to 7 bases, leaving 7 bases not matched to a gene. In germline, CDR1 is MNHEY, CDR2 SMNVEV (reference sequence). CDR3 protein: CASSVSGKANIQYF. CDR3 DNA: TGTGCCAGCAGTGTTAGCGGGAAGGCCAACATTCAGTACTTC.

The rearrangement uses TRBV3-1 (or the pseudogene TRBV3-2) and TRBJ2-2, with D maybe TRBD1 (7 bases). V dropped 6 bases and J dropped 7 bases, with 27 bases sitting between them. Germline assignment: CDR1 LGHDT and CDR2 YNNKEL (reference sequence). CDR3 size: 18 residues. The CDR3 sequence: CASSQRGASYRGGGELFF. DNA of the CDR3: TGTGCCAGCAGTCAAAGGGGAGCCTCCTACAGGGGAGGCGGGGAGCTGTTTTTT.

This clone showed up just once. The rearrangement joins TRBV28 to TRBJ2-1, with 7 bases aligning to TRBD1. Germline V gene data show CDR1 as MDHEN and CDR2 as SYDVKM. This CDR3 comprises 14 residues. Trimming removed 7 bases from V and 5 bases from J; junction bases left unmatched: 8. The chain's CDR3 is CASMGTEINNEQFF. The CDR3 region has the DNA TGTGCCAGCATGGGGACAGAGATTAACAATGAGCAGTTCTTC.

The chain has TRBV5-4 and TRBJ2-1; 10 positions agree with TRBD2. Germline CDR1 reads SGHNT; CDR2 reads YYREEE (reference sequence). V lost 0 bases, J lost 4 bases, and 7 bases stayed unmatched. The CDR3 is 17 amino acids. The CDR3 coding sequence is TGTGCCAGCAGCTTGGGCGGACAGGGACTAGCGTACAATGAGCAGTTCTTC. As protein: CASSLGGQGLAYNEQFF.

This clone was observed a single time. This rearrangement joins TRBV30 to TRBJ2-2; either TRBD1 or TRBD2 may supply D (5 bases each). V was trimmed by 5 bases and J by 4 bases, leaving 11 bases between them. The CDR3 covers 13 residues. Germline assignment: CDR1 GTSNPN and CDR2 SVGIG (reference sequence). CDR3 region: CAWAAGTTGELFF. CDR3 DNA: TGTGCCTGGGCCGCAGGGACCACCGGGGAGCTGTTTTTT.

V usage is TRBV10-2 and J usage is TRBJ2-3; possibly TRBD2 for D (6 bases). The V gene lost 8 bases and the J gene lost 4 bases, with 13 bases spanning the gap. Germline CDR1 reads WSHSY; CDR2 reads SAAADI. The CDR3 is made up of 13 amino acids. For the CDR3, the DNA is TGCGCCAGCGCGGGTAGCGGCCCAGATACGCAGTATTTT. Translated, it gives CASAGSGPDTQYF.

This clone was recorded once. The gene calls are TRBV15 and TRBJ1-2, with D uncertain. Trimming cost V 0 bases and J 0 bases, with 11 bases left between them. Germline V CDR1 and CDR2: LNHNV, YYDKDF (reference sequence). The CDR3 runs 16 residues. In DNA, the CDR3 is TGTGCCACCAGCAGAGATCCGAGGGCAGCTAACTATGGCTACACCTTC. Protein: CATSRDPRAANYGYTF.

This chain uses TRBV9 with TRBJ1-3; a possible D gene is TRBD1 (6 bases). CDR1 is SGDLS, CDR2 YYNGEE, per germline. The CDR3 spans 16 residues. Trimming took off 4 bases at V and 2 bases at J, with 16 bases between the two ends. The CDR3 region is CASSNVRGSTGNTIYF. The CDR3 DNA is TGTGCCAGCAGCAATGTCAGGGGATCCACTGGAAACACCATATATTTT.

The table lists this clone with a count of one. This chain connects TRBV11-3 to TRBJ2-5; 9 nucleotides align to TRBD2. V shed 2 bases and J 1 base; nucleotides not matched to a gene: 8. Germline V lookup: CDR1 SGHNT, CDR2 YENEEA. This CDR3 comprises 17 residues. The CDR3 DNA follows: TGTGCCAGCAGCTTATTAGCGGGAGCTGTCCCCCAAGAGACCCAGTACTTC. Translation gives CASSLLAGAVPQETQYF.

The CDR3 bases are TGTGCCAGTAGTATTTATTGGGGAGGGGGCTACGAGCAGTACTTC. The encoded protein is CASSIYWGGGYEQYF. The chain joins TRBV19 to TRBJ2-7, with D possibly being TRBD2 (7 bases). V was trimmed by 3 bases and J by 3 bases, leaving 15 bases between them. CDR3 size: 15 residues. Germline V gene lookup returns CDR1 LNHDA and CDR2 SQIVND (reference sequence).

The rearrangement links TRBV5-1 to TRBJ2-1; the D gene is possibly TRBD2 (6 bases). The CDR3 sequence is 14 residues long. Germline V gene sequence: CDR1 SGHRS, CDR2 YFSETQ. Trimming cost V 5 bases and J 3 bases, with 12 bases left between them. Written as DNA, the CDR3 is TGCGCCAGCAGGGGCGGGATTAGCTACAATGAGCAGTTCTTC. Encoded protein: CASRGGISYNEQFF. The variable domain in full, with the rest retrieved from reference TRBV5-1 and TRBJ2-1, is KAGVTQTPRYLIKTRGQQVTLSCSPISGHRSVSWYQQTPGQGLQFLFEYFSETQRNKGNFPGRFSGRQFSNSRSEMNVSTLELGDSALYLCASRGGISYNEQFFGPGTRLTVL.

The rearrangement joins TRBV30 to TRBJ1-2; D is ambiguous. Per the germline V gene, CDR1 is GTSNPN and CDR2 is SVGIG (reference sequence). CDR3 size: 14 residues. With 3 bases removed from V and 2 bases from J, the gap between germline ends came to 13 bases. Here the CDR3 reads CAWRTRSSNYGYTF. Written as DNA, the CDR3 is TGTGCCTGGAGGACGCGATCCTCCAACTATGGCTACACCTTC.

The chain combines TRBV9 with TRBJ2-5, with TRBD2 matching 8 bases. CDR3 size: 15 residues. The V and J ends lost 3 bases and 5 bases, in that order; junction bases with no gene match: 9. Per the germline V gene, CDR1 is SGDLS and CDR2 is YYNGEE. The CDR3 coding sequence is TGTGCCAGCAGCGCTTCCGCGGGGGGACTGGAGACCCAGTACTTC. It is translated as CASSASAGGLETQYF. The whole variable domain, remainder taken from reference TRBV9 and TRBJ2-5, is DSGVTQTPKHLITATGQRVTLRCSPRSGDLSVYWYQQSLDQGLQFLIQYYNGEERAKGNILERFSAQQFPDLHSELNLSSLELGDSALYFCASSASAGGLETQYFGPGTRLLVL.

This chain links TRBV7-9 with TRBJ1-2; TRBD1 matches 7 bases. The ends lost 5 bases at V and 10 bases at J; junction bases unmatched: 16. CDR1 and CDR2 from the germline V gene are SEHNR and FQNEAQ (reference sequence). The CDR3 loop spans 15 amino acids. CDR3 in DNA: TGTGCCAGCAGCCCACGGGAGACAGGGATGGGGGACTACACCTTC. The encoded protein is CASSPRETGMGDYTF.

The chain is built from TRBV4-1 and TRBJ2-1, with 10 bases lining up with TRBD2. Germline V gene data show CDR1 as MGHRA and CDR2 as YSYEKL. Trimming cost V 4 bases and J 10 bases; bases outside gene matches: 13. CDR3 length: 16 residues. CDR3 in amino acids: CASSPYTSGTKSEQFF. The CDR3 nucleotides are TGCGCCAGCAGCCCTTATACTAGCGGGACAAAGTCGGAGCAGTTCTTC.

This chain joins TRBV29-1 and TRBJ2-2; 10 positions match TRBD2. Germline CDR1 and CDR2: SQVTM and ANQGSEA. The CDR3 extends over 17 amino acids. V trimming: 1 base; J trimming: 0 bases; junction bases outside the gene matches: 5. This chain's CDR3 is CSVEVGAGGPNTGELFF. CDR3 bases: TGCAGCGTTGAAGTTGGAGCGGGAGGGCCGAACACCGGGGAGCTGTTTTTT.

The rearrangement links TRBV5-1 to TRBJ1-1; unclear D gene. V lost 4 bases, J lost 1 base, and 8 bases lay in between. The CDR3 spans 13 residues. CDR1 is SGHRS and CDR2 is YFSETQ in the germline V gene. The CDR3 is CASSLTRNTEAFF. CDR3 sequence (DNA): TGCGCCAGCAGCCTGACACGGAACACTGAAGCTTTCTTT.

This clone was detected once. The chain couples TRBV19 to TRBJ1-3, with D possibly matching TRBD1 (6 bases). The CDR3 consists of 16 residues. Germline loops: CDR1 LNHDA, CDR2 SQIVND (reference sequence). Trimming pared 5 bases from V and 0 bases from J, leaving 14 bases between. The CDR3 loop is CASSQLTGISGNTIYF. In DNA form, the CDR3 reads TGTGCCAGTAGTCAGCTAACAGGGATCTCTGGAAACACCATATATTTT.

In regard to this clone: Other DNA sequences in the sample encode the same CDR3. The chain combines TRBV7-8 with TRBJ2-3; no clear D gene. Germline V gene sequence: CDR1 SGHVS, CDR2 FQNEAQ. The CDR3 loop spans 11 amino acids. The V end lost 5 bases, the J end lost 1 base, and 1 base lay between the germline ends. The CDR3 reads CASSRTDTQYF. DNA for the CDR3: TGTGCCAGCAGCCGCACAGATACGCAGTATTTT.

The chain links TRBV6-1 to TRBJ1-1; D gene unclear. Germline CDR1 MNHNS, CDR2 SASEGT. CDR3 length: 15 amino acids. Trimming removed 0 bases at V and 2 bases at J, with 10 bases between. The CDR3, as DNA: TGTGCCAGCAGTGAAGCGTTGACGGGAAACACTGAAGCTTTCTTT. This translates into CASSEALTGNTEAFF.

A note on this clone: Distinct nucleotide sequences in the sample also encode this CDR3. The rearrangement joins TRBV19 to TRBJ2-3; D ambiguous. The V end was cut by 3 bases, the J end by 5 bases, with 3 bases between. The CDR3 is 11 amino acids. Germline CDR1 and CDR2: LNHDA and SQIVND (reference sequence). The CDR3 DNA sequence: TGTGCCAGTAGTATCAGAGATACGCAGTATTTT. Encoded protein: CASSIRDTQYF.

The table lists this clone with a few counts. The CDR3 nucleotides read TGTGCCAGCAGTGAAGCAACGGAACAGCCCCAGCATTTT. Translated: CASSEATEQPQHF. The chain links TRBV6-1 to TRBJ1-5; D gene unclear. V lost 0 bases and J 7 bases, leaving 7 bases between the germline ends. The CDR3 consists of 13 residues. CDR1 is MNHNS, CDR2 SASEGT, per germline.

The chain has TRBV7-8 and TRBJ1-4; D is ambiguous. V gave up 5 bases and J gave up 0 bases, with 13 bases separating them. Germline CDR1 SGHVS, CDR2 FQNEAQ. The length of the CDR3 is 16 residues. The CDR3 loop reads CASSPRPVATNEKLFF. The CDR3 nucleotides are TGTGCCAGCAGCCCCCGACCCGTTGCAACTAATGAAAAACTGTTTTTT.

The chain uses TRBV24-1 and TRBJ2-3; D ambiguous. Trimming pared 0 bases from V and 2 bases from J, leaving 2 bases between. Germline values: CDR1 KGHDR, CDR2 SFDVKD. There are 13 residues in the CDR3. The CDR3 region has the DNA TGTGCCACCAGTGATTTGTCCACAGATACGCAGTATTTT. Translation: CATSDLSTDTQYF.

In the case of this clone: This clone may be a read error of a much larger clone one base away. The genes are TRBV9 and TRBJ1-4, with D possibly being TRBD1 (6 bases). CDR1 and CDR2 from the germline V gene are SGDLS and YYNGEE. The V gene lost 5 bases and the J gene lost 1 base, with 9 bases spanning the gap. This CDR3 region has 14 residues. CDR3 sequence reads: CASSLQGTNEKLFF. The CDR3 DNA sequence: TGTGCCAGCAGTCTACAGGGAACTAATGAAAAACTGTTTTTT.

The chain carries TRBV3-1 (or the pseudogene TRBV3-2) and TRBJ2-1; 9 bases map to TRBD1. J was trimmed by 7 bases and V by 1 base; bases with no gene match: 5. CDR3 length: 15 residues. Germline CDR1 is LGHDT and CDR2 is YNNKEL (reference sequence). Written as DNA, the CDR3 is TGTGCCAGCAGCCAAGTCCCGGGACAGGGAAATGAGCAGTTCTTC. This translates into CASSQVPGQGNEQFF.